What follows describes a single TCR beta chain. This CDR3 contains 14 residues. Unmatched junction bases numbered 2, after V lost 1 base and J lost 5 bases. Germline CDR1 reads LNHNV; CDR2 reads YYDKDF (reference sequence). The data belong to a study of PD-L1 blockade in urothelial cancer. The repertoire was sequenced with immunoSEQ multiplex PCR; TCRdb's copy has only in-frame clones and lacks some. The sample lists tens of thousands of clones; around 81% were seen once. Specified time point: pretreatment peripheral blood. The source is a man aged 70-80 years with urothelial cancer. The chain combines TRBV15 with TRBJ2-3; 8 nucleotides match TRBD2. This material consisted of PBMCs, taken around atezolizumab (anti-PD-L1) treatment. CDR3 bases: TGTGCCACCAGCAGAGGGCGGGGGGTAGATACGCAGTATTTT. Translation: CATSRGRGVDTQYF.